Following are 27 T cell receptor beta chains from one sample sequenced in a study of blood T cells in healthy people across ages. Primed by a sample-barcoded 5' primer and a J-beta primer mix, a second PCR proceeded for about 6 to 11 cycles. TCRdb reprocessed the 5' RACE reads with MiXCR, giving one entry per CDR3 protein. Among 750,000 to 950,000 distinct CDR3 sequences listed, about 26% were seen once. This sample was shared with a second study, whose subject was T cells of mothers and their children.

The specimen sequenced was blood. All receptors come from a boy younger than 18 in good health.

V usage is TRBV18 and J usage is TRBJ1-4; D is unclear. CDR1 and CDR2 (germline): KGHSH, LQKENI. V was shortened by 6 bases and J by 5 bases, with 16 bases between the two germline ends. The CDR3 is made up of 15 amino acids. CDR3: CASSPTRALNEKLFF. The DNA of the CDR3 is TGTGCCAGCTCGCCCACCCGGGCACTCAATGAAAAACTGTTTTTT.

The chain uses TRBV11-3 and TRBJ1-1; D uncertain. Germline V CDR1 and CDR2: SGHNT, YENEEA. This CDR3 is built from 13 residues. V was trimmed by 6 bases and J by 9 bases, leaving 17 bases between them. The CDR3: CASSSRAGLKAFF. CDR3 bases: TGTGCCAGCAGTTCCCGGGCCGGACTCAAAGCTTTCTTT.

The chain carries TRBV4-1 and TRBJ2-1; TRBD2 matches at 12 bases. Germline V gene sequence: CDR1 MGHRA, CDR2 YSYEKL. The CDR3 has 14 residues. Trimming removed 3 bases from V and 8 bases from J; junction bases left unmatched: 2. CDR3 sequence (DNA): TGCGCCAGCAGCCAGACTAGCGGGGGCCATGAGCAGTTCTTC. Residues: CASSQTSGGHEQFF.

This clonotype was counted a single time. The chain joins TRBV27 to TRBJ2-7, with no clear D. The CDR3 sequence is 11 residues long. Germline CDR1 MNHEY, CDR2 SMNVEV (reference sequence). The CDR3 region is CDLESSYEQYF. The DNA of the CDR3 is TGTGACCTTGAGAGCTCCTACGAGCAGTACTTC.

V usage is TRBV11-2 and J usage is TRBJ2-7; a possible D gene is TRBD1 (6 bases). Germline-derived CDR1 and CDR2 are SGHAT and FQNNGV. Trimming stripped 5 bases from V and 5 bases from J, with 16 bases between. The CDR3 extends over 14 amino acids. In DNA form, the CDR3 reads TGTGCCAGCAGCGCCGAATACTCAGGGGACGAGCAGTACTTC. This gives the protein CASSAEYSGDEQYF.

The rearrangement joins TRBV20-1 to TRBJ2-7; D gene unclear. The CDR3 runs 14 residues. Germline V gives CDR1 DFQATT, CDR2 SNEGSKA (reference sequence). The CDR3 DNA follows: TGCAGCGTCGGATTAGGTCTCCTCTCCTACGAGCAGTACTTC. This gives the protein CSVGLGLLSYEQYF.

The chain is built from TRBV3-1 and TRBJ2-1; either TRBD1 or TRBD2 may fit D (5 bases each). The better agreement between TRBJ2-5 and the DNA end casts doubt on the J call. This CDR3 has 14 amino acids. The germline gives CDR1 LGHDT, CDR2 YNNKEL (reference sequence). CDR3 loop: CASSSGTEGKTQYF. The CDR3 nucleotides read TGTGCCAGCAGCTCCGGGACCGAGGGGAAGACCCAGTACTTC.

The chain has TRBV12-5 and TRBJ2-1; TRBD2 aligns across 9 bases. Germline values: CDR1 LGHNT, CDR2 FRNRAP. The CDR3 consists of 18 residues. Trimming cost V 0 bases and J 4 bases; bases outside gene matches: 10. The CDR3 region has the DNA TGTGCTAGTGGTTTGGTACTCGGTCTAGCGGGGCAGTACAATGAGCAGTTCTTC. Translated: CASGLVLGLAGQYNEQFF.

V and J are TRBV6-1 and TRBJ1-6; 8 bases agree with TRBD1. Losses at the gene ends were 10 bases for V and 8 bases for J; bases not matched to a gene: 7. The CDR3 totals 13 residues. Germline CDR1 reads MNHNS; CDR2 reads SASEGT. CDR3 coding DNA: TGTGCCACTTGTTGGACAGGGTATTCACCCCTCCACTTT. It is translated as CATCWTGYSPLHF.

In this sample, this clonotype turned up a few times. The chain has TRBV30 and TRBJ1-1; no clear D gene. Between the trimmed V and J ends, which lost 5 bases and 5 bases, there was a span of 9 bases. This CDR3 is built from 11 residues. Per germline, CDR1 GTSNPN and CDR2 SVGIG (reference sequence). The DNA of the CDR3 is TGTGCCTGGTCCCGGTCGACTGAAGCTTTCTTT. This translates into CAWSRSTEAFF.

This clonotype was seen only a few times. V and J are TRBV2 and TRBJ1-1, with a weak D call TRBD1 (6 bases). V shed 1 base and J shed 4 bases, with 13 bases lying between them. Germline CDR1 and CDR2: SNHLY and FYNNEI. CDR3 size: 15 residues. The chain's CDR3 is CASSEVGGPGTEAFF. As DNA, the CDR3 is TGTGCCAGCAGTGAAGTGGGGGGGCCAGGCACTGAAGCTTTCTTT.

The table lists this clonotype with a few counts. This chain uses TRBV27 with TRBJ2-7; TRBD1 aligns across 8 bases. The length of the CDR3 is 12 residues. Germline V lookup: CDR1 MNHEY, CDR2 SMNVEV (reference sequence). The junction had 5 bases not matched to a gene; V was cut back by 4 bases and J by 9 bases. CDR3 region: CASSSPGGGQYF. DNA for the CDR3: TGTGCCAGCAGTTCCCCAGGGGGCGGGCAGTACTTC.

This chain links TRBV2 with TRBJ1-1; perhaps TRBD1 as D (6 bases). Germline V CDR1 and CDR2: SNHLY, FYNNEI. The length of the CDR3 is 15 residues. V lost 11 bases to trimming and J lost 3 bases, with 22 bases between them. The CDR3 here is CAARPGGEGDTEAFF. CDR3 bases: TGTGCCGCTAGGCCGGGGGGCGAGGGGGACACTGAAGCTTTCTTT.

This chain links TRBV3-1 with TRBJ1-6; D remains ambiguous. Per the germline V gene, CDR1 is LGHDT and CDR2 is YNNKEL (reference sequence). V gave up 0 bases and J gave up 8 bases, with 5 bases separating them. The CDR3 loop spans 13 amino acids. CDR3 sequence (DNA): TGTGCCAGCAGCCAAGAGAGGGATTCACCCCTCCACTTT. Protein: CASSQERDSPLHF.

V and J are TRBV29-1 and TRBJ2-5, with 8 bases that match TRBD2. Looked up from germline, CDR1 is SQVTM and CDR2 is ANQGSEA. The CDR3 runs 13 residues. With V trimmed by 2 bases and J by 5 bases, 4 bases remained unmatched. This CDR3 is CSVESLAGETQYF. The CDR3 bases are TGCAGCGTTGAAAGTCTAGCGGGTGAGACCCAGTACTTC.

The chain links TRBV18 to TRBJ2-5; 12 positions agree with TRBD2. The J call may not be correct, given that the DNA end is closer to TRBJ2-7. The CDR3 totals 16 residues. Germline assignment: CDR1 KGHSH and CDR2 LQKENI. CDR3 DNA: TGTGCCAGCTCACCCGGGACTAGCGGGCCCTCCTACGAGCAGTACTTC. Encoded protein: CASSPGTSGPSYEQYF.

The V call is TRBV6-6, the J call TRBJ2-2; D may be TRBD2 (5 bases). The CDR3 is 16 amino acids. V was trimmed by 6 bases and J by 0 bases, leaving 14 bases between them. The germline V gene has CDR1 MNHNY and CDR2 SVGAGI (reference sequence). The CDR3 DNA reads as TGTGCCAGCAGGATCGGAGGCGTCTCGAACACCGGGGAGCTGTTTTTT. This sequence encodes CASRIGGVSNTGELFF.

In its sample, this clonotype was seen a few times. The chain links TRBV20-1 to TRBJ1-2; D gene uncertain. There are 13 residues in the CDR3. Germline V gene lookup returns CDR1 DFQATT and CDR2 SNEGSKA (reference sequence). V lost 1 base, J lost 7 bases, and 13 bases lay in between. The CDR3 sequence: CSARASRLVGYTF. CDR3 DNA sequence: TGCAGTGCTAGAGCTTCGCGACTGGTTGGCTACACCTTC.

The chain joins TRBV7-9 to TRBJ2-6; tentative D call: TRBD2 (6 bases). CDR1 and CDR2 from the germline V gene are SEHNR and FQNEAQ (reference sequence). This CDR3 contains 18 residues. Trimming removed 5 bases from V and 10 bases from J, with 27 bases in between. The CDR3: CASSPWTGGDPLGNVLTF. The DNA for the CDR3 is TGTGCCAGCAGCCCCTGGACTGGCGGGGACCCCCTAGGAAACGTCCTGACTTTC.

This clonotype came up a few times. The J gene is TRBJ2-5, the V gene TRBV20-1, with 7 bases identical to TRBD1. Germline V gene sequence: CDR1 DFQATT, CDR2 SNEGSKA (reference sequence). V trimming: 1 base; J trimming: 2 bases; junction bases outside the gene matches: 7. This CDR3 has 15 residues. The CDR3 here is CSARARQGTQETQYF. CDR3 nucleotide sequence: TGCAGTGCTAGAGCCCGACAGGGAACACAAGAGACCCAGTACTTC.

The V and J genes are TRBV11-2 and TRBJ2-5; 15 bases fit TRBD2. The J call may be mistaken, given a closer DNA end match to TRBJ2-1. Per germline, CDR1 SGHAT and CDR2 FQNNGV. The CDR3 consists of 20 residues. CDR3 DNA: TGTGCCAGCAGACGACCGGGACTAGCGGGGGGCCCGGCTTCCTACAATGAGCAGTTCTTC. It is translated as CASRRPGLAGGPASYNEQFF.

This clonotype was counted a few times. DNA for the CDR3: TGTGCCAGCAGACCCCCGGGACAGGGGCGCGGGGAGACCCAGTACTTC. Its translation: CASRPPGQGRGETQYF. The rearrangement uses TRBV6-6 and TRBJ2-5; TRBD1 agrees at 10 bases. Unmatched junction bases numbered 12, after V lost 6 bases and J lost 5 bases. Looked up from germline, CDR1 is MNHNY and CDR2 is SVGAGI (reference sequence). The CDR3 totals 16 residues.

This clonotype has just a few counts. The chain employs TRBV6-5 and TRBJ2-2; D is unclear. Trimming removed 6 bases at V and 2 bases at J, with 19 bases between. CDR3 size: 17 residues. Germline CDR1 and CDR2: MNHEY and SVGAGI. The CDR3 DNA sequence: TGTGCCAGCAGCTACACCCGGGCAGCACCTAACACCGGGGAGCTGTTTTTT. It codes for CASSYTRAAPNTGELFF.

In this sample, this clonotype turned up many times. V is TRBV2 and J is TRBJ2-5, with D perhaps matching TRBD1 (6 bases). The ends were cut back, 7 bases at V and 1 base at J, with 16 bases in the middle. This CDR3 region has 15 residues. Germline CDR1 is SNHLY and CDR2 is FYNNEI. CDR3 DNA sequence: TGTGCCAGCAAAGGGCACATAGGGGGCCAAGAGACCCAGTACTTC. This gives the protein CASKGHIGGQETQYF.

In nucleotides, the CDR3 is TGTGCCAGCAGTTTCCAGGGTTCTAGGTCTGAAGCTTTCTTT. Amino acids: CASSFQGSRSEAFF. The chain carries TRBV12-3 or TRBV12-4 and TRBJ1-1; D is possibly TRBD1 (5 bases). The germline V and J ends were trimmed by 3 bases and 6 bases, with 14 bases remaining between them. This CDR3 comprises 14 residues.

Turning to this clonotype: A junction boundary mismatches the germline segment, possibly from a read error. The chain recombines TRBV6-2 or TRBV6-3 with TRBJ1-5; D not certain. The germline V gene has CDR1 MNHEY and CDR2 SVGEGT. The CDR3 is made up of 17 amino acids. The chain's CDR3 is CASSYSAGGYRSQPQHF. The CDR3 DNA is TGCGCCAGCAGTTACTCGGCAGGTGGTTATCGTAGTCAGCCCCAGCATTTT.

This clonotype was detected once. V gene TRBV6-5 combines with J gene TRBJ2-5, with D maybe TRBD1 (6 bases). The J call may be incorrect, as the DNA end agrees better with TRBJ2-7. CDR3 length: 14 residues. The germline V gene encodes CDR1 MNHEY and CDR2 SVGAGI. This chain's CDR3 is CASREIDRYHEQYF. CDR3 sequence (DNA): TGTGCCAGCAGAGAGATCGACAGGTACCACGAGCAGTACTTC.